The clone carrying this T cell receptor (beta chain) was seen a few times. What it binds is not known. Healthy donors were controls matched for age and sex. FACS enriched CD8+ TEMRA cells, while bulk CD8+ and CD4+ were negatively isolated. The sample is drawn from a study of CD8 T cells in Susac syndrome. Study-wide results and limits: In its TCR sequencing and HLA analysis, the study acknowledged that the number of individuals was relatively small.

A quantity of roughly 0.5 to 1 ug RNA underwent reverse transcription using random hexamers. With immunoSEQ multiplex PCR, TCR beta CDR3 was amplified across 54 Vbeta and 13 Jbeta. TCRdb re-analysed the immunoSEQ multiplex PCR reads in MiXCR, keeping a single row per CDR3 protein. The profile shows approximately 110,000 distinct CDR3 sequences, 90% to 95% of them singletons. V dropped 7 bases and J dropped 3 bases, with 6 bases sitting between them. The CDR3 runs to 11 residues. The V gene's germline CDR1 is SQVTM and CDR2 ANQGSEA. The chain joins TRBV29-1 to TRBJ2-2; D remains unclear. This sequence was found in a human donor in good health. The sequencing sample was made of CD4+ T cells from PBMCs. The CDR3 loop reads CSARDTGELFF. The CDR3 DNA follows: TGCAGCGCCCGGGACACCGGGGAGCTGTTTTTT.